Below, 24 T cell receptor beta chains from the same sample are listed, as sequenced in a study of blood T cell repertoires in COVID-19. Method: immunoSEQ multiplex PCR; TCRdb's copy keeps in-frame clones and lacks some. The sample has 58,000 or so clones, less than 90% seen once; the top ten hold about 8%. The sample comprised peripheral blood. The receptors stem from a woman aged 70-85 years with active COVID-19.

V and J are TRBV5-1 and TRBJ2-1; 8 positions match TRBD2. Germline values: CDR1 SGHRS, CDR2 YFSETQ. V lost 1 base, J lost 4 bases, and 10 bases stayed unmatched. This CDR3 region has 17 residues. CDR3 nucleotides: TGCGCCAGCAGCTTGAGGTCGGGAGGGCCCCAGTACAATGAGCAGTTCTTC. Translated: CASSLRSGGPQYNEQFF.

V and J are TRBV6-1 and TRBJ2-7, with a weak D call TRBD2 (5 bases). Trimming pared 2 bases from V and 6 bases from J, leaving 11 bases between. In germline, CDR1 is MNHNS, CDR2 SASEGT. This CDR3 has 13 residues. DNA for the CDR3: TGTGCCAGCAGTGAACTAGCTCTCGGCGAGCAGTACTTC. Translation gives CASSELALGEQYF.

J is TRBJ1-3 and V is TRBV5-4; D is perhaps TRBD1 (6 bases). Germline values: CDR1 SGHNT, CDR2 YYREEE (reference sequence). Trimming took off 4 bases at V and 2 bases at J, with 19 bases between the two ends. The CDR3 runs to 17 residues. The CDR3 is CASSPDGGNRAGNTIYF. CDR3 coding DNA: TGTGCCAGCAGCCCGGATGGGGGAAACAGGGCTGGAAACACCATATATTTT.

Written as DNA, the CDR3 is TGTGCCAGCAGTGTCCCTAGCGGGAACACCGGGGAGCTGTTTTTT. It specifies CASSVPSGNTGELFF. The chain employs TRBV2 and TRBJ2-2; TRBD2 matches 7 bases. The germline V gene has CDR1 SNHLY and CDR2 FYNNEI. The V segment lost 4 bases and the J segment 1 base; nucleotides outside the gene matches: 3. This CDR3 is built from 15 residues.

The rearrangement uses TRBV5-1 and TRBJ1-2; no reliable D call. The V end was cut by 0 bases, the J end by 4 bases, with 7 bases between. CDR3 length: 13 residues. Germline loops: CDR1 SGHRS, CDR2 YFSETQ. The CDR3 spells CASSLDGTYGYTF. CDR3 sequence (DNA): TGCGCCAGCAGCTTGGACGGTACCTATGGCTACACCTTC.

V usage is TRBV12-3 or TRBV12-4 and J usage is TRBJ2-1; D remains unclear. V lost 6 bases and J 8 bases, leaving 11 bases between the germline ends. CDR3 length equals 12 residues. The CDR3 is CASSLTNDEQFF. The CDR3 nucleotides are TGTGCCAGCAGCCTTACAAACGATGAGCAGTTCTTC.

CDR3 bases: TGTGCCAGCAGTACGGACAGTAATTCACCCCTCCACTTT. This gives the protein CASSTDSNSPLHF. The rearrangement joins TRBV28 to TRBJ1-6; possibly TRBD1 for D (6 bases). CDR3 size: 13 residues. Between the trimmed V and J ends, which lost 5 bases and 6 bases, there was a span of 8 bases. Germline CDR1 and CDR2: MDHEN and SYDVKM.

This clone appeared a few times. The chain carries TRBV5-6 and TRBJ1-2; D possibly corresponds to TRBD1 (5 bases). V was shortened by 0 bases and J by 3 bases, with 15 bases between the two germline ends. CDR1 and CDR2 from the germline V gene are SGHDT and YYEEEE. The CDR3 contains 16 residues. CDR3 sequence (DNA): TGTGCCAGCAGCTTGGCCAAGGCAGGGCTTGACTATGGCTACACCTTC. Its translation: CASSLAKAGLDYGYTF.

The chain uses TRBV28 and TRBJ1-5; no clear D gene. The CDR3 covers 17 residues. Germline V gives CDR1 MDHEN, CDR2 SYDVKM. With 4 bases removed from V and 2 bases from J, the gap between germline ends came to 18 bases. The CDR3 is CASSYFFSLRGNQPQHF. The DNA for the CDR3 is TGTGCCAGCAGTTATTTCTTTTCCCTGAGGGGCAATCAGCCCCAGCATTTT.

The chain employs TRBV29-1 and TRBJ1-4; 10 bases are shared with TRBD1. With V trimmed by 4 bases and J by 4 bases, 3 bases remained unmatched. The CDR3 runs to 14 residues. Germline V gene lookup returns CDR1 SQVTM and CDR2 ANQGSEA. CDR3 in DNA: TGCAGCGTTGGGACAGGGGGTGTTAATGAAAAACTGTTTTTT. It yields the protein CSVGTGGVNEKLFF.

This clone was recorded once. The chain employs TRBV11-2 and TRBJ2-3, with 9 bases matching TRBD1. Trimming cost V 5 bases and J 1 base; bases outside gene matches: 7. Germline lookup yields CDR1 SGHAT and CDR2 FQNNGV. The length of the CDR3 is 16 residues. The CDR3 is CASSTQTGGRTDTQYF. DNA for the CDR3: TGTGCCAGCAGCACACAGACAGGGGGTCGCACAGATACGCAGTATTTT.

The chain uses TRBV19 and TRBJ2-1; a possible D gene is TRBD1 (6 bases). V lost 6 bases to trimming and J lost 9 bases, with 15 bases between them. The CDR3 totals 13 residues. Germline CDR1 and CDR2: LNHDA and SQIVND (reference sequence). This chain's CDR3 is CASRSPGAVEQFF. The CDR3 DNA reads TGTGCCAGTAGGTCCCCAGGGGCTGTTGAGCAGTTCTTC.

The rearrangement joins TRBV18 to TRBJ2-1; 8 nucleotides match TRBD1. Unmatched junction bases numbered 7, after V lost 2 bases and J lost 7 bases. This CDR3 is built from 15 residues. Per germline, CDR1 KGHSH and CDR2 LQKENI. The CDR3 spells CASSPETGVLNEQFF. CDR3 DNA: TGTGCCAGCTCACCAGAGACAGGGGTGTTGAATGAGCAGTTCTTC.

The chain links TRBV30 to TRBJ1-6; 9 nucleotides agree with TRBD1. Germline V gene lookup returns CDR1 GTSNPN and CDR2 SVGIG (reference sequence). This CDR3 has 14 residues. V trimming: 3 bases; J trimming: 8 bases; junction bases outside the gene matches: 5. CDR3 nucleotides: TGTGCCTGGAGCCTGACAGGGGGGGATTCACCCCTCCACTTT. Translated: CAWSLTGGDSPLHF.

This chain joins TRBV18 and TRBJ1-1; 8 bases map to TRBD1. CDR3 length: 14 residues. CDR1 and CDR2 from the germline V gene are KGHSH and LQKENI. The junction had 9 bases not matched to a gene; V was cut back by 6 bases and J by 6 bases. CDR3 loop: CASSRQGAVSEAFF. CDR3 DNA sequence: TGTGCCAGCTCTAGGCAGGGGGCCGTTTCTGAAGCTTTCTTT.

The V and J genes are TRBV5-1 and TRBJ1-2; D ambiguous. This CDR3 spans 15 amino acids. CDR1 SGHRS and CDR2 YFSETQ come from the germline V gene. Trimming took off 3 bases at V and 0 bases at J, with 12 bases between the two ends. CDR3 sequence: CASSSQAISNYGYTF. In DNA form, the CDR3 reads TGCGCCAGCAGCTCTCAGGCAATCTCTAACTATGGCTACACCTTC. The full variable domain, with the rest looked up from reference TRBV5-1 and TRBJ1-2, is KAGVTQTPRYLIKTRGQQVTLSCSPISGHRSVSWYQQTPGQGLQFLFEYFSETQRNKGNFPGRFSGRQFSNSRSEMNVSTLELGDSALYLCASSSQAISNYGYTFGSGTRLTVV.

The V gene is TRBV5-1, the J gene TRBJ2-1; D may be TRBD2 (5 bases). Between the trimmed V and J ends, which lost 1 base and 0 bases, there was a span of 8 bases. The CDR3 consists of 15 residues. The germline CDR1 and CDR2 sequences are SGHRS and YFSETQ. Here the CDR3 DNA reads TGCGCCAGCAGCTTGCTAGCACACTCCTACAATGAGCAGTTCTTC. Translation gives CASSLLAHSYNEQFF.

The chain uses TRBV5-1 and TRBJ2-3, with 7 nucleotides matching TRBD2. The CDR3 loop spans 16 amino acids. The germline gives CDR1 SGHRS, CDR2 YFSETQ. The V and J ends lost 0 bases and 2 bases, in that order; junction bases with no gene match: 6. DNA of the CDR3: TGCGCCAGCAGCTTGGATGCGGGAGATATCACAGATACGCAGTATTTT. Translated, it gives CASSLDAGDITDTQYF.

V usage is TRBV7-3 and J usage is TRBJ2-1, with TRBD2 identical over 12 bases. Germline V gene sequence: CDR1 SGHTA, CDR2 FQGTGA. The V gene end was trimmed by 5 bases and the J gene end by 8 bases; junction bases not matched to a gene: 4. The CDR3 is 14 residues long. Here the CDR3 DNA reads TGTGCCAGCAGCGAGACTAGCGGGAGAGATGAGCAGTTCTTC. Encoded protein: CASSETSGRDEQFF.

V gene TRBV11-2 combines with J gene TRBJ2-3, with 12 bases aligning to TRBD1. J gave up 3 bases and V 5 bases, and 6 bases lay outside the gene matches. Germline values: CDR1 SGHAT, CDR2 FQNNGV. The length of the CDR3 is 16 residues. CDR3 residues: CASSLMGQGATDTQYF. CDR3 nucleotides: TGTGCCAGCAGCCTAATGGGACAGGGGGCAACAGATACGCAGTATTTT.

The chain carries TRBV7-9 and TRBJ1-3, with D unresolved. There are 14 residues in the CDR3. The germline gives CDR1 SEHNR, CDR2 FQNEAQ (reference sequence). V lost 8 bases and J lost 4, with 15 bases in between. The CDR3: CASSLGEAGNTIYF. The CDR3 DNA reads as TGTGCCAGCTCTCTCGGGGAAGCGGGAAACACCATATATTTT.

The CDR3 loop reads CASSVRAVSDTEAFF. The CDR3 DNA follows: TGTGCCAGCAGCGTACGTGCAGTCTCTGACACTGAAGCTTTCTTT. The genes are TRBV9 and TRBJ1-1; unclear D gene. Trimming removed 1 base from V and 3 bases from J, with 13 bases in between. CDR3 size: 15 residues. Germline CDR1 SGDLS, CDR2 YYNGEE.

CDR3 DNA sequence: TGTGCCAGTAGTATGCCGGAGGGGGCGATTAAAGCGAGCACTGAAGCTTTCTTT. The encoded protein is CASSMPEGAIKASTEAFF. The chain combines TRBV19 with TRBJ1-1; 7 bases line up with TRBD1. This CDR3 spans 18 amino acids. Germline values: CDR1 LNHDA, CDR2 SQIVND (reference sequence). J was trimmed by 4 bases and V by 3 bases; bases with no gene match: 17.

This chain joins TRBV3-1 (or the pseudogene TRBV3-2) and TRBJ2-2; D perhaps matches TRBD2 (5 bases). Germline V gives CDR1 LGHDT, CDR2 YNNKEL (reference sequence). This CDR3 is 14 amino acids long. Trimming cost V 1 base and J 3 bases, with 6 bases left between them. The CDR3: CASSQGRYTGELFF. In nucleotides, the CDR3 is TGTGCCAGCAGCCAAGGGAGGTACACCGGGGAGCTGTTTTTT.